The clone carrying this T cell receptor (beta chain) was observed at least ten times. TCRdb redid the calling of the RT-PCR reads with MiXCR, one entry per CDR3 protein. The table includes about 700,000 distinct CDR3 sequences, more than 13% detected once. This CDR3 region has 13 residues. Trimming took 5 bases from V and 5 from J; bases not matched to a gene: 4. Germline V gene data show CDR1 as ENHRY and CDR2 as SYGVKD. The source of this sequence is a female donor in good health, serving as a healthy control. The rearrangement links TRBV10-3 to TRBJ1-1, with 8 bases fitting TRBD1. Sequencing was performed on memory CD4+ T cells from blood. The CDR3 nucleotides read TGTGCCATCAGTCGCGACAGGGGTACTGAAGCTTTCTTT. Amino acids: CAISRDRGTEAFF.